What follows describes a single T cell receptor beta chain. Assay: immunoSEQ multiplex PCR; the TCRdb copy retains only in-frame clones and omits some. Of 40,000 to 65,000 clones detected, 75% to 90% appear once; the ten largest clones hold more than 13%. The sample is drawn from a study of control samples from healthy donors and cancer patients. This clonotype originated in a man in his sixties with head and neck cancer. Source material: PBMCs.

The CDR3 DNA is TGCGCCAGCAGCCTCGTGAGGGGGAACACTGAAGCTTTCTTT. Translated, it gives CASSLVRGNTEAFF. The chain carries TRBV4-1 and TRBJ1-1; D may be TRBD1 (5 bases). Germline V lookup: CDR1 MGHRA, CDR2 YSYEKL. V was shortened by 4 bases and J by 1 base, with 10 bases between the two germline ends. This CDR3 spans 14 amino acids.